The 27 T cell receptor beta chains listed next were all sequenced from one sample in a study of blood T cell repertoires in COVID-19. The repertoire was sequenced with immunoSEQ multiplex PCR; TCRdb's copy has only in-frame clones and lacks some. The sample holds under 130,000 clones, about 75% seen once. The specimen sequenced was peripheral blood. The receptors originated from a woman aged 65 to 85 with acute or convalescent COVID-19.

The J gene is TRBJ1-1, the V gene TRBV11-2; tentative D call: TRBD1 (5 bases). CDR3 size: 13 residues. The V and J ends lost 5 bases and 3 bases respectively, with 10 bases between them. Germline V gene sequence: CDR1 SGHAT, CDR2 FQNNGV. The CDR3 here is CASSLGGDTEAFF. For the CDR3, the DNA is TGTGCCAGCAGCCTGGGGGGTGACACTGAAGCTTTCTTT.

V is TRBV20-1 and J is TRBJ1-4; tentative D call: TRBD1 (6 bases). Germline V gene data show CDR1 as DFQATT and CDR2 as SNEGSKA (reference sequence). The CDR3 sequence is 16 residues long. V was shortened by 3 bases and J by 5 bases, with 19 bases between the two germline ends. The CDR3 region is CSASDNQGITNEKLFF. The DNA of the CDR3 is TGCAGTGCTAGTGATAATCAGGGGATTACCAATGAAAAACTGTTTTTT.

The chain combines TRBV3-1 (or the pseudogene TRBV3-2) with TRBJ1-2; D is unclear. The V gene lost 0 bases and the J gene lost 3 bases, with 5 bases spanning the gap. There are 13 residues in the CDR3. Germline CDR1 LGHDT, CDR2 YNNKEL (reference sequence). CDR3 in DNA: TGTGCCAGCAGCCAAGAAACTCACTATGGCTACACCTTC. Translating it yields CASSQETHYGYTF.

The chain employs TRBV5-1 and TRBJ1-2; 9 bases match TRBD1. Trimming took 5 bases from V and 2 from J; bases not matched to a gene: 7. The CDR3 is made up of 15 amino acids. Germline assignment: CDR1 SGHRS and CDR2 YFSETQ. Here the CDR3 DNA reads TGCGCCAGCAGGCATGGGACAGGGCCGAACTATGGCTACACCTTC. This gives the protein CASRHGTGPNYGYTF.

V gene TRBV5-1 combines with J gene TRBJ2-1; TRBD2 matches at 8 bases. The length of the CDR3 is 14 residues. Germline V gene lookup returns CDR1 SGHRS and CDR2 YFSETQ. Trimming cost V 2 bases and J 9 bases; bases outside gene matches: 7. CDR3: CASSLRLANGEQFF. As DNA, the CDR3 is TGCGCCAGCAGCTTACGACTAGCGAACGGTGAGCAGTTCTTC.

The CDR3 region is CASRRGGSYGYTF. The CDR3 DNA is TGTGCCAGCAGAAGGGGGGGGAGCTATGGCTACACCTTC. V gene TRBV27 combines with J gene TRBJ1-2; D is possibly TRBD1 (6 bases). Germline V gives CDR1 MNHEY, CDR2 SMNVEV (reference sequence). V was pared by 6 bases and J by 4 bases, with 12 bases between. The CDR3 has 13 residues.

CDR3 sequence reads: CASSLDGQGNQPQHF. In nucleotides, the CDR3 is TGCGCCAGCAGCTTGGACGGACAGGGGAATCAGCCCCAGCATTTT. The rearrangement joins TRBV5-1 to TRBJ1-5, with 9 bases aligning to TRBD1. The V and J ends lost 0 bases and 4 bases, in that order; junction bases with no gene match: 2. The CDR3 runs 15 residues. CDR1 and CDR2 (germline): SGHRS, YFSETQ.

The rearrangement joins TRBV11-2 to TRBJ2-7; no clear D gene. The CDR3 has 13 amino acids. Germline V gene lookup returns CDR1 SGHAT and CDR2 FQNNGV. Trimming stripped 5 bases from V and 4 bases from J, with 12 bases between. CDR3 residues: CASSPPSAYEQYF. The CDR3 nucleotides are TGTGCCAGCAGCCCACCATCAGCGTACGAGCAGTACTTC. The full variable domain, its missing parts supplied by reference TRBV11-2 and TRBJ2-7, is EAGVAQSPRYKIIEKRQSVAFWCNPISGHATLYWYQQILGQGPKLLIQFQNNGVVDDSQLPKDRFSAERLKGVDSTLKIQPAKLEDSAVYLCASSPPSAYEQYFGPGTRLTVT.

The chain is built from TRBV7-8 and TRBJ2-5; 8 nucleotides line up with TRBD1. The CDR3 loop spans 15 amino acids. V lost 3 bases and J lost 5; bases outside the gene matches: 8. CDR1 SGHVS and CDR2 FQNEAQ come from the germline V gene. The CDR3 nucleotides read TGTGCCAGCAGCTTCCAGGGGGCGGTAAGGGAGACCCAGTACTTC. Protein product: CASSFQGAVRETQYF.

This chain connects TRBV2 to TRBJ2-7; TRBD1 matches at 9 bases. This CDR3 comprises 15 residues. After removal of 6 bases from V and 2 bases from J, the junction contained 8 bases not matched to a gene. CDR1 and CDR2 from the germline V gene are SNHLY and FYNNEI. The CDR3 is CASSLGQGSPYEQYF. Written as DNA, the CDR3 is TGTGCCAGCAGCCTTGGACAGGGGAGTCCCTACGAGCAGTACTTC.

This chain uses TRBV6-2 or TRBV6-3 with TRBJ1-4; D possibly corresponds to TRBD1 (6 bases). This CDR3 has 14 residues. Germline CDR1 is MNHEY and CDR2 is SVGEGT. V lost 6 bases to trimming and J lost 5 bases, with 13 bases between them. The CDR3 spells CASSRPTGNEKLFF. The CDR3 DNA sequence: TGTGCCAGCAGCCGTCCTACAGGGAATGAAAAACTGTTTTTT.

This sequence joins TRBV18 and TRBJ2-1, with D maybe TRBD2 (5 bases). V was clipped by 0 bases and J by 10 bases, with 10 bases between them. This CDR3 contains 13 residues. CDR1 is KGHSH and CDR2 is LQKENI in the germline V gene. CDR3: CASSPPPGREQFF. The DNA of the CDR3 is TGTGCCAGCTCACCACCTCCGGGAAGAGAGCAGTTCTTC. Complete variable domain (other parts from reference TRBV18 and TRBJ2-1): NAGVMQNPRHLVRRRGQEARLRCSPMKGHSHVYWYRQLPEEGLKFMVYLQKENIIDESGMPKERFSAEFPKEGPSILRIQQVVRGDSAAYFCASSPPPGREQFFGPGTRLTVL.

This clone was observed a handful of times. This rearrangement joins TRBV2 to TRBJ1-1; D gene uncertain. The CDR3 is 11 residues long. V dropped 6 bases and J dropped 11 bases, with 13 bases sitting between them. Per germline, CDR1 SNHLY and CDR2 FYNNEI. CDR3 loop: CASSALFEAFF. For the CDR3, the DNA is TGTGCCAGCAGCGCCCTATTTGAGGCTTTCTTT.

The chain combines TRBV7-9 with TRBJ2-1; no firm D call. The CDR3 covers 15 residues. The V and J ends lost 1 base and 3 bases respectively, with 10 bases between them. Germline values: CDR1 SEHNR, CDR2 FQNEAQ (reference sequence). This chain's CDR3 is CASSLGAGVYNEQFF. The CDR3 nucleotides are TGTGCCAGCAGCTTAGGGGCCGGCGTCTACAATGAGCAGTTCTTC.

This clone was observed a handful of times. This chain connects TRBV10-3 to TRBJ1-2; possible D gene TRBD1, 6 bases. This CDR3 region has 13 residues. From germline, CDR1 is ENHRY and CDR2 SYGVKD. The V and J ends lost 4 bases and 4 bases respectively, with 10 bases between them. This CDR3 is CAISGSTGYGYTF. CDR3 nucleotides: TGTGCCATCAGTGGATCGACAGGCTATGGCTACACCTTC.

V usage is TRBV5-6 and J usage is TRBJ2-7; no firm D call. V was shortened by 4 bases and J by 5 bases, with 7 bases between the two germline ends. The germline V gene encodes CDR1 SGHDT and CDR2 YYEEEE. This CDR3 has 11 amino acids. Written as DNA, the CDR3 is TGTGCCAGCAGCCTACGCAACGAGCAGTACTTC. The encoded protein is CASSLRNEQYF.

The genes are TRBV7-8 and TRBJ2-7, with TRBD1 matching 7 bases. V was clipped by 5 bases and J by 3 bases; unmatched bases: 7. The germline CDR1 and CDR2 sequences are SGHVS and FQNEAQ. The CDR3 has 14 residues. CDR3 residues: CASSLRDSYYEQYF. The DNA for the CDR3 is TGTGCCAGCAGCCTACGGGACAGCTACTACGAGCAGTACTTC.

The chain carries TRBV10-3 and TRBJ2-7, with D possibly matching TRBD2 (5 bases). CDR3 length: 12 residues. Looked up from germline, CDR1 is ENHRY and CDR2 is SYGVKD. V lost 8 bases, J lost 3 bases, and 11 bases lay in between. This CDR3 is CAIGLMIYEQYF. The CDR3 region has the DNA TGTGCCATCGGACTGATGATCTACGAGCAGTACTTC.

The DNA for the CDR3 is TGCGCCAGCAGCATTAGCGGGGACCCAAATGAGCAGTTCTTC. The encoded protein is CASSISGDPNEQFF. V is TRBV5-1 and J is TRBJ2-1, with 8 bases identical to TRBD2. There are 14 residues in the CDR3. Germline values: CDR1 SGHRS, CDR2 YFSETQ. V lost 4 bases to trimming and J lost 7 bases; unmatched junction nucleotides: 7.

The rearrangement links TRBV18 to TRBJ2-7; D is ambiguous. The germline gives CDR1 KGHSH, CDR2 LQKENI. The CDR3 has 12 amino acids. The V and J ends lost 3 bases and 4 bases respectively, with 7 bases between them. This CDR3 is CASSPSRYEQYF. CDR3 DNA sequence: TGTGCCAGCTCACCGAGTCGTTACGAGCAGTACTTC.

This clone was detected a few times. The chain couples TRBV9 to TRBJ2-3; 13 bases align to TRBD2. Germline CDR1 reads SGDLS; CDR2 reads YYNGEE. J lost 2 bases, V lost 3 bases, and 3 bases had no gene match. This CDR3 contains 16 residues. DNA for the CDR3: TGTGCCAGCAGCGCGGGACTAGCGGGGATCACAGATACGCAGTATTTT. Protein product: CASSAGLAGITDTQYF. Full variable domain (missing parts from reference TRBV9 and TRBJ2-3): DSGVTQTPKHLITATGQRVTLRCSPRSGDLSVYWYQQSLDQGLQFLIQYYNGEERAKGNILERFSAQQFPDLHSELNLSSLELGDSALYFCASSAGLAGITDTQYFGPGTRLTVL.

This chain connects TRBV2 to TRBJ1-1; no clear D. V lost 11 bases to trimming and J lost 1 base, with 11 bases between them. Per the germline V gene, CDR1 is SNHLY and CDR2 is FYNNEI. The CDR3 sequence is 12 residues long. CDR3 loop: CAAGLQNTEAFF. CDR3 nucleotide sequence: TGTGCCGCGGGGTTACAGAACACTGAAGCTTTCTTT.

The chain recombines TRBV6-6 with TRBJ2-3; TRBD2 agrees at 7 bases. V shed 5 bases and J 4 bases; nucleotides not matched to a gene: 6. The CDR3 runs 14 residues. CDR1 is MNHNY, CDR2 SVGAGI, per germline (reference sequence). The CDR3: CASSPPGGADTQYF. Here the CDR3 DNA reads TGTGCCAGCAGTCCACCGGGGGGAGCAGATACGCAGTATTTT.

In this sample, this clone turned up once. The CDR3 region has the DNA TGTGCCAGCAGTTTTCCGGGGTACGAGCAGTACTTC. Protein product: CASSFPGYEQYF. The chain has TRBV28 and TRBJ2-7, with a tentative D call TRBD2 (5 bases). In germline, CDR1 is MDHEN, CDR2 SYDVKM. This CDR3 contains 12 residues. V was trimmed by 3 bases and J by 4 bases, leaving 7 bases between them.

The J gene is TRBJ1-1, the V gene TRBV10-3; D is undetermined. The CDR3 totals 17 residues. Trimming shortened V by 4 bases and J by 0 bases, and 18 bases separated the two germline ends. The germline V gene encodes CDR1 ENHRY and CDR2 SYGVKD. The CDR3 DNA reads TGTGCCATCAGTGGGCCAAACCCAAAAAAAATGAACACTGAAGCTTTCTTT. It yields the protein CAISGPNPKKMNTEAFF.

This sequence joins TRBV3-1 (or the pseudogene TRBV3-2) and TRBJ1-6; TRBD1 matches 10 bases. V lost 7 bases, J lost 5 bases, and 11 bases stayed unmatched. The CDR3 covers 17 residues. The germline CDR1 and CDR2 sequences are LGHDT and YNNKEL (reference sequence). CDR3 protein: CASITRTGGTDNSPLHF. In nucleotides, the CDR3 is TGTGCCAGCATCACAAGGACAGGGGGAACTGATAATTCACCCCTCCACTTT.

There are many counts of this clone. The chain employs TRBV9 and TRBJ2-1, with 15 bases fitting TRBD2. V shed 4 bases, J shed 1 base, and the junction held 12 bases outside the gene matches. The germline CDR1 and CDR2 sequences are SGDLS and YYNGEE. This CDR3 comprises 20 residues. In DNA form, the CDR3 reads TGTGCCAGCAGCCCGCGGACTAGCGGGGGGGCCCCTTCGTCCTACAATGAGCAGTTCTTC. Its protein is CASSPRTSGGAPSSYNEQFF.